This T cell receptor beta chain was found in a study of blood T cell repertoires in COVID-19. As for the study in general: Acute and convalescent COVID-19 specimens originated in the United States, Italy and Spain. T cells, B-cell-depleted T cells, or PBMCs supplied cDNA or gDNA.

In the authors' workflow: Amplified reference gene primers provided the basis for estimating nucleated cell counts. Only in-frame clones appear in the TCRdb table, and some are missing; sequencing was by immunoSEQ multiplex PCR. V, J and clone size derive from that table, while D and trimming were established from the DNA sequence. The sample shows some 180,000 clones, roughly 91% of them seen only once. Trimming cost V 5 bases and J 6 bases, with 8 bases left between them. The germline V gene encodes CDR1 PRHDT and CDR2 FYEKMQ (reference sequence). The CDR3 runs 12 residues. This clonotype originated in a man aged 50 to 59 who had recovered from COVID-19. The sequencing sample was made of peripheral blood. V is TRBV13 and J is TRBJ2-1, with D possibly being TRBD2 (6 bases). The chain's CDR3 is CASSRLVNEQFF. The CDR3 nucleotides read TGTGCCAGCAGCCGACTAGTCAATGAGCAGTTCTTC.